A selection of T cell receptor beta chains follows, all from one sample in a study of T cell changes during pregnancy in multiple sclerosis. The assay was immunoSEQ multiplex PCR, and TCRdb's table has in-frame clones only and misses some. This sample carries more than 100,000 clones, around 91% of them seen once, and the ten largest clones take about 0.9%. The material was peripheral blood, obtained after pregnancy. The receptors stem from a female donor with multiple sclerosis, enrolled in a pregnancy study. The CDR3 runs from the conserved cysteine through the conserved F or W. The D gene is left open where the match is weak.

>NA|TRBJ2-1|TRBV21-1
CASSSGSAYNEQFF
TGTGCCAGCAGTAGCGGGAGTGCGTACAATGAGCAGTTCTTC
>TRBD1|TRBJ2-7|TRBV6-1
CASSGDRGHEQYF
TGTGCCAGCAGTGGAGACAGGGGTCACGAGCAGTACTTC
>NA|TRBJ1-5|TRBV7-8
CASSLLTDNYQPQHF
TGTGCCAGCAGCTTATTAACAGACAACTATCAGCCCCAGCATTTT
>TRBD1|TRBJ2-2|TRBV10-3
CATRDRTNTGELFF
TGTGCCACCAGGGACAGAACGAACACCGGGGAGCTGTTTTTT
>NA|TRBJ2-5|TRBV7-8
CASSLQPGRTTRETQYF
TGTGCCAGCAGCTTACAACCGGGTAGAACGACCCGAGAGACCCAGTACTTC
>TRBD1|TRBJ2-7|TRBV2
CASKGDRVMHEQYF
TGTGCCAGCAAGGGGGACAGGGTAATGCACGAGCAGTACTTC
>NA|TRBJ1-2|TRBV18
CASSPPGSPPYGYTF
TGTGCCAGCTCACCACCCGGGAGCCCCCCCTATGGCTACACCTTC
>TRBD2|TRBJ2-1|TRBV19
CASRVAGVRGYNEQFF
TGTGCCAGTAGGGTAGCGGGAGTAAGGGGGTACAATGAGCAGTTCTTC
>TRBD1|TRBJ2-7|TRBV15
CATSRDAGQGDEQYF
TGTGCCACCAGCAGAGATGCGGGACAGGGGGACGAGCAGTACTTC
>TRBD1|TRBJ1-1|TRBV7-3
CASEEGGQLNTEAFF
TGTGCCAGCGAAGAAGGGGGACAGTTGAACACTGAAGCTTTCTTT
>NA|TRBJ2-7|TRBV4-3
CASSQVPGSSYEQYF
TGCGCCAGCAGCCAAGTACCCGGGAGCTCCTACGAGCAGTACTTC
>TRBD1|TRBJ1-4|TRBV7-9
CASMNPGTGGPKLFF
TGTGCCAGCATGAACCCCGGGACAGGGGGCCCAAAACTGTTTTTT
>TRBD2|TRBJ2-7|TRBV5-1
CASSLGGRFYEQYF
TGCGCCAGCAGCTTAGGCGGGAGGTTCTACGAGCAGTACTTC
>TRBD1|TRBJ1-1|TRBV10-3
CAISTGANTEAFF
TGTGCCATCAGCACAGGGGCGAACACTGAAGCTTTCTTT
>NA|TRBJ1-6|TRBV29-1
CSPNRSGGKSPLHF
TGCAGCCCTAATAGGAGCGGCGGAAAGTCACCCCTCCACTTT
>NA|TRBJ2-1|TRBV4-2
CASSQDTGNEQFF
TGTGCCAGCAGCCAAGATACGGGTAATGAGCAGTTCTTC
>NA|TRBJ1-2|TRBV5-6
CASSLEDTSVGYGYTF
TGTGCCAGCAGCTTAGAGGACACATCCGTGGGCTATGGCTACACCTTC
>NA|TRBJ1-1|TRBV7-2
CASSLDRQAMNTEAFF
TGTGCCAGCAGCTTAGACAGACAGGCTATGAACACTGAAGCTTTCTTT